A single sample gave rise to the 26 T cell receptor beta chains below, sequenced in a study of PD-1 blockade in classical Hodgkin lymphoma (dated by TCRdb to between 2020 and 2021). In the paper's terms, the time point label means: cycle 4 day 1 (C4D1), after less than seven weeks of nivolumab. Every trial patient had relapsed after autologous stem cell transplantation, and cohorts A, B and C differed in prior brentuximab vedotin exposure. Libraries were built with the immunoSEQ multiplex PCR assay. TCRdb re-hosts the immuneACCESS table, in-frame sequences only. Its copies lack some clones; in the studies checked, an unresolved V gene accounts for under half of them, and the cause for the rest is not known. A total of about 90,000 clones appear in this sample, 65% to 85% of them only once. The ten largest clones represent over 15% of the sample. The source material was peripheral blood mononuclear cells (PBMCs), sampled before the fourth cycle of nivolumab. The receptors come from a human donor with classical Hodgkin lymphoma.

Worth noting for this clone: Other nucleotide sequences from this sample produce the same CDR3. The V gene is TRBV29-1, the J gene TRBJ2-5; 7 nucleotides agree with TRBD1. Germline V CDR1 and CDR2: SQVTM, ANQGSEA. V dropped 5 bases and J dropped 3; count of bases not matched to a gene: 3. The CDR3 loop spans 12 amino acids. CDR3 loop: CSVRTGEETQYF. The CDR3 DNA reads as TGCAGCGTTCGAACAGGGGAAGAGACCCAGTACTTC.

The rearrangement joins TRBV15 to TRBJ2-3; TRBD2 matches at 9 bases. The CDR3 is made up of 16 amino acids. CDR1 is LNHNV, CDR2 YYDKDF, per germline (reference sequence). Trimming took 0 bases from V and 4 from J; bases not matched to a gene: 5. CDR3 loop: CATSRDVAGVPDTQYF. The DNA for the CDR3 is TGTGCCACCAGCAGAGACGTAGCGGGAGTACCAGATACGCAGTATTTT.

V usage is TRBV30 and J usage is TRBJ2-2, with 9 bases that match TRBD1. Germline CDR1 reads GTSNPN; CDR2 reads SVGIG (reference sequence). V dropped 5 bases and J dropped 6; count of bases not matched to a gene: 10. The CDR3 consists of 15 residues. CDR3 nucleotide sequence: TGTGCCTGGGGGTCACAGGGGGCCGTCCCCGGGGAGCTGTTTTTT. As protein: CAWGSQGAVPGELFF. The full variable domain, with the rest looked up from reference TRBV30 and TRBJ2-2, is SQTIHQWPATLVQPVGSPLSLECTVEGTSNPNLYWYRQAAGRGLQLLFYSVGIGQISSEVPQNLSASRPQDRQFILSSKKLLLSDSGFYLCAWGSQGAVPGELFFGEGSRLTVL.

V is TRBV2 and J is TRBJ2-1; D not resolved. In germline, CDR1 is SNHLY, CDR2 FYNNEI. V was shortened by 6 bases and J by 3 bases, with 6 bases between the two germline ends. This CDR3 comprises 12 residues. As DNA, the CDR3 is TGTGCCAGCAGCCTAGACTACAATGAGCAGTTCTTC. This encodes CASSLDYNEQFF.

The chain has TRBV6-1 and TRBJ2-7; weak D call: TRBD2 (6 bases). Trimming took off 6 bases at V and 2 bases at J, with 14 bases between the two ends. The length of the CDR3 is 14 residues. The V gene's germline CDR1 is MNHNS and CDR2 SASEGT. The CDR3 coding sequence is TGTGCCAGCAGACCCCTGGGGGGTACCTACGAGCAGTACTTC. This gives the protein CASRPLGGTYEQYF.

The chain uses TRBV10-1 and TRBJ2-1; TRBD2 agrees at 15 bases. Looked up from germline, CDR1 is WNHNN and CDR2 is SYGVQD (reference sequence). CDR3 size: 16 residues. The V and J ends lost 8 bases and 2 bases, in that order; junction bases with no gene match: 4. Here the CDR3 DNA reads TGCGCCAGCGGGACTAGCGGGAGGTGGACCTACAATGAGCAGTTCTTC. This translates into CASGTSGRWTYNEQFF.

The genes are TRBV10-3 and TRBJ2-3, with D possibly matching TRBD2 (7 bases). Trimming took 0 bases from V and 1 from J, leaving 11 bases between them. CDR1 ENHRY and CDR2 SYGVKD come from the germline V gene. This CDR3 has 16 amino acids. CDR3 protein: CAISESRGPGTDTQYF. Here the CDR3 DNA reads TGTGCCATCAGTGAGTCGCGGGGGCCCGGCACAGATACGCAGTATTTT.

Concerning this clone: The germline gene is not matched at one end of the junction; a read error may be the cause. The chain couples TRBV6-1 to TRBJ1-1, with D possibly matching TRBD1 (6 bases). This CDR3 has 14 residues. Per germline, CDR1 MNHNS and CDR2 SASEGT. The CDR3 region has the DNA TGTGCCAGCAGTGCGTACGGGCAGGAGGGGGACGAGGTCTTT. It codes for CASSAYGQEGDEVF.

The chain recombines TRBV7-2 with TRBJ1-5; no reliable D call. Per germline, CDR1 SGHTA and CDR2 FQGNSA. Trimming removed 2 bases from V and 0 bases from J, with 8 bases in between. The CDR3 length is 15 residues. The CDR3 sequence: CASSLKGYSNQPQHF. The CDR3 coding sequence is TGTGCCAGCAGCTTAAAAGGATATAGCAATCAGCCCCAGCATTTT.

The chain carries TRBV18 and TRBJ2-1; 7 nucleotides align to TRBD1. The CDR3 has 15 amino acids. Germline CDR1 reads KGHSH; CDR2 reads LQKENI. V was pared by 1 base and J by 7 bases, with 7 bases of the junction left unmatched. This CDR3 is CASSPRDRPENEQFF. The CDR3 DNA reads TGTGCCAGCTCACCACGGGACAGACCGGAGAATGAGCAGTTCTTC.

This clone was found once. The chain links TRBV5-6 to TRBJ2-2; tentative D call: TRBD2 (6 bases). There are 13 residues in the CDR3. With 0 bases removed from V and 9 bases from J, the gap between germline ends came to 9 bases. Germline CDR1 SGHDT, CDR2 YYEEEE. DNA for the CDR3: TGTGCCAGCAGCTTGGTGGAGGGTAGGGAGCTGTTTTTT. Its protein is CASSLVEGRELFF.

The V and J genes are TRBV7-2 and TRBJ1-2, with D maybe TRBD1 (5 bases). The V gene lost 2 bases and the J gene lost 4 bases, with 8 bases spanning the gap. CDR3 size: 13 residues. Germline assignment: CDR1 SGHTA and CDR2 FQGNSA. The CDR3 reads CASSLLQAYGYTF. For the CDR3, the DNA is TGTGCCAGCAGCTTATTACAGGCCTATGGCTACACCTTC. The full variable domain, in which reference TRBV7-2 and TRBJ1-2 provide the parts outside the CDR3, is GAGVSQSPSNKVTEKGKDVELRCDPISGHTALYWYRQSLGQGLEFLIYFQGNSAPDKSGLPSDRFSAERTGGSVSTLTIQRTQQEDSAVYLCASSLLQAYGYTFGSGTRLTVV.

This chain links TRBV7-7 with TRBJ2-5; 14 bases map to TRBD2. Germline CDR1 reads SSHAT; CDR2 reads FNYEAQ (reference sequence). With 5 bases clipped from V and 5 bases from J, the junction kept 7 bases outside the gene matches. This CDR3 contains 16 residues. The CDR3 nucleotides read TGTGCCAGCAGCCGTGGGACTAGCGGGAGAGGGGAGACCCAGTACTTC. Its protein is CASSRGTSGRGETQYF.

The rearrangement joins TRBV19 to TRBJ2-1; 7 positions agree with TRBD1. Unmatched junction bases numbered 16, after V lost 1 base and J lost 4 bases. From germline, CDR1 is LNHDA and CDR2 SQIVND (reference sequence). The CDR3 has 19 residues. The chain's CDR3 is CASSIAPSLLGGRYNEQFF. The DNA of the CDR3 is TGTGCCAGTAGTATAGCCCCCAGTCTATTAGGGGGCCGGTACAATGAGCAGTTCTTC.

The rearrangement links TRBV4-1 to TRBJ2-1; D unresolved. This CDR3 is built from 14 residues. Germline values: CDR1 MGHRA, CDR2 YSYEKL. V was clipped by 0 bases and J by 3 bases, with 6 bases between them. This CDR3 reads CASSQDNFYNEQFF. CDR3 nucleotide sequence: TGCGCCAGCAGCCAAGATAACTTCTACAATGAGCAGTTCTTC.

The gene calls are TRBV10-3 and TRBJ1-1; D gene unclear. This CDR3 is built from 13 residues. CDR1 and CDR2 from the germline V gene are ENHRY and SYGVKD. Trimming took 5 bases from V and 4 from J, leaving 11 bases between them. DNA of the CDR3: TGTGCCATCAGTAGGGAGTTGAGCACTGAAGCTTTCTTT. Protein: CAISRELSTEAFF.

The CDR3 DNA is TGCGCCAGCAGCTTGGCAGGGATAGGTAATACGCAGTATTTT. Residues: CASSLAGIGNTQYF. The genes are TRBV5-1 and TRBJ2-3; TRBD1 might be the D (5 bases). Trimming took 0 bases from V and 7 from J, leaving 12 bases between them. The germline V gene encodes CDR1 SGHRS and CDR2 YFSETQ. This CDR3 has 14 amino acids.

The genes are TRBV25-1 and TRBJ2-3, with D tentatively TRBD1 (6 bases). In germline, CDR1 is MGHDK, CDR2 SYGVNS. The CDR3 consists of 17 residues. Trimming shortened V by 6 bases and J by 1 base, and 20 bases separated the two germline ends. CDR3 nucleotide sequence: TGTGCCAGCAGCAGTTCTACAGGGCCGTTAGGCACAGATACGCAGTATTTT. Translated: CASSSSTGPLGTDTQYF.

The J gene is TRBJ1-2, the V gene TRBV2, with 7 nucleotides matching TRBD1. The CDR3 runs to 16 residues. After removal of 3 bases from V and 9 bases from J, the junction contained 16 bases not matched to a gene. Germline CDR1 and CDR2: SNHLY and FYNNEI. CDR3 DNA: TGTGCCAGCAGTGAGATGGGTACGGGACAGCTCACGAGCTACACCTTC. This encodes CASSEMGTGQLTSYTF.

The rearrangement links TRBV7-3 to TRBJ2-1, with a tentative D call TRBD1 (5 bases). The CDR3 is 15 residues long. V dropped 1 base and J dropped 0 bases, with 7 bases sitting between them. CDR1 is SGHTA, CDR2 FQGTGA, per germline. The CDR3 spells CASSLIGDSYNEQFF. The CDR3 bases are TGTGCCAGCAGCTTAATAGGGGACTCCTACAATGAGCAGTTCTTC.

J is TRBJ1-2 and V is TRBV4-2; a weak D match, TRBD1 (5 bases). Trimming removed 0 bases at V and 4 bases at J, with 15 bases between. Per germline, CDR1 LGHNA and CDR2 YNFKEQ. CDR3 length: 16 residues. CDR3 in amino acids: CASSQDLADTLYGYTF. The CDR3 nucleotides read TGTGCCAGCAGCCAAGATTTGGCGGACACCCTCTATGGCTACACCTTC.

This clone came up once. This chain uses TRBV6-6 with TRBJ1-1; D may be TRBD1 (6 bases). This CDR3 comprises 13 residues. Germline V gene sequence: CDR1 MNHNY, CDR2 SVGAGI (reference sequence). V dropped 2 bases and J dropped 5 bases, with 9 bases sitting between them. The DNA for the CDR3 is TGTGCCAGCAGTTACGAGGGGGTGACTGAAGCTTTCTTT. It specifies CASSYEGVTEAFF.

The rearrangement joins TRBV9 to TRBJ2-1; 9 bases agree with TRBD2. J gave up 10 bases and V 0 bases, and 5 bases lay outside the gene matches. This CDR3 is built from 14 residues. Looked up from germline, CDR1 is SGDLS and CDR2 is YYNGEE. The CDR3 sequence: CASSVVASGAEQFF. CDR3 nucleotide sequence: TGTGCCAGCAGCGTAGTGGCTAGCGGGGCCGAGCAGTTCTTC.

In DNA form, the CDR3 reads TGTGCCAGCAGTTTTGGCGGGATAGGGTCCTACGAGCAGTACTTC. As protein: CASSFGGIGSYEQYF. The chain recombines TRBV27 with TRBJ2-7; tentative D call: TRBD2 (6 bases). Germline loops: CDR1 MNHEY, CDR2 SMNVEV (reference sequence). The CDR3 is 15 amino acids. Trimming took off 3 bases at V and 1 base at J, with 13 bases between the two ends.

The chain recombines TRBV6-5 with TRBJ1-2, with 8 bases that match TRBD1. The CDR3 spans 15 residues. Germline values: CDR1 MNHEY, CDR2 SVGAGI. The ends lost 2 bases at V and 3 bases at J; junction bases unmatched: 5. The CDR3 sequence: CASSYLTGGDYGYTF. DNA of the CDR3: TGTGCCAGCAGTTACCTAACAGGGGGGGACTATGGCTACACCTTC.

The CDR3 DNA follows: TGTGCCAGCAGCTTAACCCTTCCCCCAAGTATTACAGCGTCCAGCTCCTACGAGCAGTACTTC. Translation gives CASSLTLPPSITASSSYEQYF. The rearrangement uses TRBV7-8 and TRBJ2-7; no reliable D call. V was shortened by 2 bases and J by 0 bases, with 29 bases between the two germline ends. CDR3 length equals 21 residues. In germline, CDR1 is SGHVS, CDR2 FQNEAQ.